Here is one T cell receptor beta chain with its context. This specimen comes from a study of cytomegalovirus exposure and HLA in healthy donors. The study ran its PCR with 60 Vbeta and 13 Jbeta primers. Some clones are missing from TCRdb's copy, which holds only in-frame ones; the method was immunoSEQ multiplex PCR. This table holds about 160,000 clones, roughly 76% found once. Trimming removed 1 base from V and 3 bases from J; junction bases left unmatched: 5. The CDR3 consists of 15 residues. Germline V lookup: CDR1 SQVTM, CDR2 ANQGSEA. J is TRBJ2-5 and V is TRBV29-1, with 10 positions matching TRBD2. This clonotype was obtained from a woman aged 50 to 65 in good health and CMV-seronegative. Sequencing input: PBMCs. CDR3 bases: TGCAGCGTTGAAGGGGAGCGGGAGGGCGAAGAGACCCAGTACTTC. Translating gives CSVEGEREGEETQYF.